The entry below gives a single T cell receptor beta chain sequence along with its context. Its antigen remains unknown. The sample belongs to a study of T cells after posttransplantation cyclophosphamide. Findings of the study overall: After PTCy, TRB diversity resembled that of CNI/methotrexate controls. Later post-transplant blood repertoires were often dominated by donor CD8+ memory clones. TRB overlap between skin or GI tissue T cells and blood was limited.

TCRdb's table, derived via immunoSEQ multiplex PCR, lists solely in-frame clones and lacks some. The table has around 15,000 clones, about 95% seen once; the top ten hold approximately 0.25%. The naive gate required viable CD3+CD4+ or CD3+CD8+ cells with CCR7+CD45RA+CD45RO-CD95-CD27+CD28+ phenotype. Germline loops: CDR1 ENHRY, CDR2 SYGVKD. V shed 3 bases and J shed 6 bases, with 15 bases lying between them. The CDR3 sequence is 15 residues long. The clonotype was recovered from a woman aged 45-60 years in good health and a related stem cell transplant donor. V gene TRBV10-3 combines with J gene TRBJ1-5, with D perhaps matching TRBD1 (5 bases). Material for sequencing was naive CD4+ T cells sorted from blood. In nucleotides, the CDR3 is TGTGCCATCAGTGAAGGGGACGGGGGTGGTCAGCCCCAGCATTTT. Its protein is CAISEGDGGGQPQHF.